One sample yielded the 32 T cell receptor beta chains listed below, sequenced in a study of tumor-infiltrating lymphocytes in primary liver carcinoma. With a constant-region primer, TCR beta cDNA was made from approximately 510 ng of total RNA. Libraries covering TCR beta were generated through three nested multiplex PCR rounds (using a slightly modified ARM-PCR). Investigators reported that the first two PCR rounds, at 10 cycles each, used TRBV1-TRBV30 forward primers with a C-beta reverse primer. Using its own MiXCR run on the multiplex PCR reads, TCRdb lists one record per CDR3 protein. The repertoire includes about 310,000 distinct CDR3 sequences, 50% to 60% of them detected once, and around 15% sits in the top ten. Unsorted whole blood supplied the blood RNA, and germline DNA was isolated too. The sequenced material came from peripheral blood. These receptors originate from a woman in her twenties or thirties with primary liver carcinoma and hepatitis B virus infection.

On this clonotype itself: Sequence at one end of the junction differs from germline and may be a read error. The genes are TRBV11-2 and TRBJ2-7, with 7 bases matching TRBD1. Germline V CDR1 and CDR2: SGHAT, FQNNGV. The length of the CDR3 is 15 residues. CDR3 in DNA: TGTGCCAACAGCTTACTAGGGGGCTATACCTATGAGCAGTACTTC. Translation gives CANSLLGGYTYEQYF.

This clonotype was counted ten times or more. The V call is TRBV6-1, the J call TRBJ2-2; D gene unclear. Trimming left V 4 bases short and J 13 bases short, with 19 bases between. Germline CDR1 MNHNS, CDR2 SASEGT. The CDR3 runs 14 residues. In DNA form, the CDR3 reads TGTGCCAGCAGTGGATCTTCCGCCGGTTATGTGCTGTTTTTT. It translates to CASSGSSAGYVLFF.

A word on this clonotype: A clone one base away is much larger, so this may be a read error. This chain uses TRBV29-1 with TRBJ2-7; D call uncertain. The germline V gene encodes CDR1 SQVTM and CDR2 ANQGSEA. The CDR3 consists of 11 residues. In DNA, the CDR3 is TGCAACGTTGATATAGGCTACGAGCAGTACTTC. This codes for CNVDIGYEQYF.

V and J are TRBV7-8 and TRBJ2-5, with D unclear. CDR1 and CDR2 from the germline V gene are SGHVS and FQNEAQ. V was cut by 2 bases and J by 1 base, with 14 bases left in between. The CDR3 has 16 amino acids. The CDR3 nucleotides read TGTGCCAGCAGCTTACACCCCGGCGGCCTCCAAGAGACCCAGTACTTC. This translates into CASSLHPGGLQETQYF. The whole variable domain, remainder taken from reference TRBV7-8 and TRBJ2-5, is GAGVSQSPRYKVAKRGQDVALRCDPISGHVSLFWYQQALGQGPEFLTYFQNEAQLDKSGLPSDRFFAERPEGSVSTLKIQRTQQEDSAVYLCASSLHPGGLQETQYFGPGTRLLVL.

Concerning this clonotype itself: A much larger clone differs by one base, so this may be a read error. The chain's CDR3 is CASISGTTNEQFF. The CDR3 nucleotides are TGTGCCAGCATCTCCGGGACCACCAATGAGCAGTTCTTC. The rearrangement links TRBV6-5 to TRBJ2-1; tentatively, D is TRBD1 or TRBD2 (5 bases each). Trimming cost V 7 bases and J 6 bases, with 13 bases left between them. CDR1 is MNHEY, CDR2 SVGAGI, per germline. The CDR3 length is 13 residues.

Only one count was recorded for this clonotype. A much larger clone differs from this one at a single base, so this may be a read error. This rearrangement joins TRBV4-3 to TRBJ2-3, with D perhaps given as TRBD1 or TRBD2 (5 bases each). The germline V gene encodes CDR1 LGHNA and CDR2 YSLEER. CDR3 length: 17 amino acids. V lost 3 bases, J lost 1 base, and 17 bases lay in between. For the CDR3, the DNA is TGCGCCAGCAGCCATTACAGTGGGGGAGAGGGCACAGATACGCAGTATTTT. Residues: CASSHYSGGEGTDTQYF.

This chain connects TRBV6-2 or TRBV6-3 to TRBJ2-1; TRBD1 matches at 9 bases. CDR1 is MNHEY, CDR2 SVGEGT, per germline. CDR3 length: 20 residues. V shed 7 bases and J 6 bases; nucleotides not matched to a gene: 25. The CDR3 coding sequence is TGTGCCAGCAACGCCGGCAATTATGGTCTGCCCGGGACAGGGCTCAATGAGCAGTTCTTC. Translation gives CASNAGNYGLPGTGLNEQFF.

Notes on this clonotype: Just one base apart from a much larger clone, this may be a read error. The V gene is TRBV12-3 or TRBV12-4, the J gene TRBJ2-7; no clear D gene. This CDR3 contains 13 residues. The CDR3 protein is CASSLEGRYGQYF. The CDR3 coding sequence is TGTGCCAGCAGTTTAGAAGGGCGCTACGGGCAGTACTTC.

This clonotype was counted a single time. Relative to the germline gene, one junction end is altered; a read error may explain this. The gene calls are TRBV12-3 or TRBV12-4 and TRBJ1-5; TRBD1 matches at 10 bases. The CDR3 length is 14 residues. The CDR3 loop reads CDSRGTGALEPQRF. In DNA form, the CDR3 reads TGTGACAGCAGAGGGACAGGGGCCCTTGAACCCCAGCGTTTT.

The chain links TRBV11-2 to TRBJ2-7; D gene uncertain. Germline lookup yields CDR1 SGHAT and CDR2 FQNNGV. Trimming took 2 bases from V and 3 from J, leaving 14 bases between them. The CDR3 runs to 15 residues. The CDR3 DNA reads TGTGCCAGCAGCTTATCTAATATCCTCCTCTACGAGCAGTACTTC. This sequence encodes CASSLSNILLYEQYF.

As regards this clonotype: The junction and the germline gene differ at one end; a read error may be behind it. J is TRBJ2-3 and V is TRBV29-1; 9 bases are shared with TRBD1. The length of the CDR3 is 16 residues. Per the germline V gene, CDR1 is SQVTM and CDR2 is ANQGSEA. CDR3 region: CSVAARTGDRIDMQYF. CDR3 DNA: TGCAGCGTTGCTGCTCGGACAGGGGACCGCATAGATATGCAGTATTTT.

Regarding this clonotype: Germline is not matched at one junction end, which may reflect a read error. This sequence joins TRBV5-5 and TRBJ1-5; possibly TRBD1 for D (5 bases). Germline CDR1 reads SGHKS; CDR2 reads YYEKEE (reference sequence). The CDR3 runs 15 residues. CDR3 residues: CASNLGQGQNKPQHF. In DNA, the CDR3 is TGTGCCAGCAACTTGGGGCAGGGCCAAAATAAGCCCCAGCATTTT.

Remarks on this clonotype: A much larger clone is a single base away; this may be a read error. The rearrangement joins TRBV6-6 to TRBJ2-7; D gene uncertain. CDR1 is MNHNY, CDR2 SVGAGI, per germline (reference sequence). The length of the CDR3 is 12 residues. Trimming shortened V by 5 bases and J by 5 bases, and 10 bases separated the two germline ends. Here the CDR3 reads CASSRSDHEQYF. Written as DNA, the CDR3 is TGTGCCAGCAGTCGGAGTGATCACGAGCAGTACTTC.

Of note for this clonotype: An end of the junction differs from the germline gene, which may be a read error. The rearrangement uses TRBV4-3 and TRBJ1-4; D unclear. Germline V gene sequence: CDR1 LGHNA, CDR2 YSLEER. This CDR3 contains 15 residues. DNA for the CDR3: TGCGCCAGCAGCCATGCGGTCAGCTTTAATGAAAAACTGGTTTTT. Residues: CASSHAVSFNEKLVF.

A remark on this clonotype: The junction does not match germline at one end; this may be a read error. The chain links TRBV6-1 to TRBJ2-1, with 11 bases that match TRBD1. The length of the CDR3 is 16 residues. Per the germline V gene, CDR1 is MNHNS and CDR2 is SASEGT. The CDR3 protein is CTNSDQDRGLSNEQFF. The CDR3 bases are TGTACCAACAGTGACCAGGACAGGGGGCTTTCCAATGAGCAATTCTTC.

This clonotype was detected only once. This CDR3 is missing its conserved last phenylalanine or tryptophan, likely due to a read error. This chain joins TRBV29-1 and TRBJ2-5; D ambiguous. Germline CDR1 reads SQVTM; CDR2 reads ANQGSEA. The V and J ends lost 3 bases and 0 bases respectively, with 14 bases between them. The CDR3 extends over 15 amino acids. This chain's CDR3 is CSVDIARAYQETQYL. CDR3 in DNA: TGCAGCGTTGATATAGCCCGCGCCTACCAAGAGACCCAGTACCTC.

The V call is TRBV6-1, the J call TRBJ1-1, with D uncertain. This CDR3 has 12 residues. Germline V gene data show CDR1 as MNHNS and CDR2 as SASEGT. V was shortened by 3 bases and J by 6 bases, with 8 bases between the two germline ends. The CDR3 region is CASSDVISEAFF. Here the CDR3 DNA reads TGTGCCAGCAGTGATGTGATCTCTGAAGCTTTCTTT.

This chain joins TRBV28 and TRBJ2-7; D may correspond to TRBD1 or TRBD2 (5 bases each). Trimming shortened V by 5 bases and J by 0 bases, and 14 bases separated the two germline ends. Germline V lookup: CDR1 MDHEN, CDR2 SYDVKM. This CDR3 is built from 15 residues. CDR3 in DNA: TGTGCCAGCAGTAGTCGGGACGCGGTCTCCTACGAGCAGTACTTC. It codes for CASSSRDAVSYEQYF.

As regards this clonotype: This may stem from a read error, because a much larger clone lies one nucleotide away. The V call is TRBV4-2, the J call TRBJ2-3, with 7 bases that match TRBD2. Per germline, CDR1 LGHNA and CDR2 YNFKEQ. The length of the CDR3 is 15 residues. CDR3 amino acids: CASSQPGEGGDAQYF. As DNA, the CDR3 is TGTGCCAGCAGCCAACCGGGGGAGGGCGGAGATGCGCAGTATTTT.

This clonotype was observed once. The junction departs from germline at one end; a sequencing error may be responsible. The V and J genes are TRBV12-3 or TRBV12-4 and TRBJ2-5, with D maybe TRBD2 (6 bases). The CDR3 consists of 17 residues. CDR3 DNA sequence: TGTGCCAGCAGCCCGCCCCTTAGCGGCAGAAACCAAGAGGCCCAGTACTTC. Protein product: CASSPPLSGRNQEAQYF.

This clonotype has a count of ten or more. This chain connects TRBV14 to TRBJ2-3; TRBD1 or TRBD2 may be the D gene (6 bases each). CDR1 SGHDN and CDR2 FVKESK come from the germline V gene. V lost 7 bases to trimming and J lost 3 bases, with 20 bases between them. The CDR3 length is 16 residues. The DNA for the CDR3 is TGTGCCAGCAAACCGGGACTTCAAAGGGGGACAGATACGCAGTATTTT. Its protein is CASKPGLQRGTDTQYF.

A note on this clonotype: Compared with germline, one end of the junction differs, possibly owing to a read error. V is TRBV6-2 or TRBV6-3 and J is TRBJ2-7; D is undetermined. The CDR3 covers 11 residues. CDR1 is MNHEY, CDR2 SVGEGT, per germline. The CDR3 here is CVSSYVYEQYF. CDR3 DNA: TGTGTCAGCAGTTACGTGTACGAGCAGTACTTC.

Regarding this clonotype: Its ends do not fully match the called genes, so a read error is possible. This chain links TRBV30 with TRBJ2-2; either TRBD1 or TRBD2 may fit D (5 bases each). From germline, CDR1 is GTSNPN and CDR2 SVGIG (reference sequence). There are 13 residues in the CDR3. CDR3 in amino acids: CARSVGVSGELFF. The CDR3 DNA is TGTGCCCGGAGTGTAGGGGTCTCCGGGGAGCTATTTTTT. Full variable domain (outside the CDR3, taken from reference TRBV30 and TRBJ2-2): SQTIHQWPATLVQPVGSPLSLECTVEGTSNPNLYWYRQAAGRGLQLLFYSVGIGQISSEVPQNLSASRPQDRQFILSSKKLLLSDSGFYLCARSVGVSGELFFGEGSRLTVL.

Points on this clonotype: Being one base from a much bigger clone, this may be a read error. The chain recombines TRBV6-2 or TRBV6-3 with TRBJ2-1, with D perhaps TRBD2 (6 bases). Per germline, CDR1 MNHEY and CDR2 SVGEGT. The germline V and J ends were trimmed by 7 bases and 4 bases, with 20 bases remaining between them. The CDR3 extends over 16 amino acids. The CDR3 is CASNFLRVAEYNEQFF. CDR3 bases: TGTGCCAGCAATTTCTTGAGAGTAGCGGAGTACAATGAGCAGTTCTTC.

This clonotype was recorded many times. V usage is TRBV29-1 and J usage is TRBJ1-2; TRBD1 might be the D (6 bases). The germline V and J ends were trimmed by 5 bases and 8 bases, with 15 bases remaining between them. CDR1 is SQVTM and CDR2 is ANQGSEA in the germline V gene. This CDR3 is built from 12 residues. CDR3 sequence: CSVPVGARGYTF. Written as DNA, the CDR3 is TGCAGCGTTCCGGTGGGGGCTCGGGGCTACACCTTC.

There are many counts of this clonotype. The chain carries TRBV29-1 and TRBJ2-2; D is uncertain. V shed 4 bases and J shed 4 bases, with 13 bases lying between them. The germline V gene has CDR1 SQVTM and CDR2 ANQGSEA. The CDR3 length is 14 residues. The CDR3 region is CSVVDFTGTGELFF. In DNA form, the CDR3 reads TGCAGCGTTGTGGATTTCACGGGCACCGGGGAGCTGTTTTTT.

The CDR3 DNA sequence: TGTGCCACTGAACCGCTAGCGGGAGAATGGGGGGGTGAGCAGTTCTTC. Residues: CATEPLAGEWGGEQFF. This chain connects TRBV30 to TRBJ2-1, with 10 bases that match TRBD2. Germline lookup yields CDR1 GTSNPN and CDR2 SVGIG (reference sequence). The CDR3 extends over 16 amino acids. V trimming: 8 bases; J trimming: 9 bases; junction bases outside the gene matches: 19.

This clonotype was observed at least ten times. V is TRBV11-2 and J is TRBJ2-3; 11 positions agree with TRBD2. Trimming cost V 5 bases and J 5 bases; bases outside gene matches: 6. The CDR3 runs to 15 residues. Per the germline V gene, CDR1 is SGHAT and CDR2 is FQNNGV. The CDR3 loop reads CASSSHGLAGDTQYF. As DNA, the CDR3 is TGTGCCAGCAGCAGCCACGGACTAGCGGGAGATACGCAGTATTTT.

Turning to this clonotype: Possible read error: a much larger clone is one base away. Since no conserved phenylalanine or tryptophan closes the CDR3, a read error is the likely cause. CDR3 region: CASSYGTAGLETQYL. The CDR3, as DNA: TGTGCCAGCAGTTACGGTACTGCGGGCCTAGAGACCCAGTACCTC. This chain links TRBV6-5 with TRBJ2-5; the D gene is possibly TRBD2 (5 bases). The germline gives CDR1 MNHEY, CDR2 SVGAGI. Trimming stripped 2 bases from V and 4 bases from J, with 14 bases between. The CDR3 length is 15 residues.

This chain uses TRBV28 with TRBJ1-2, with D unclear. This CDR3 has 12 residues. Between the trimmed V and J ends, which lost 6 bases and 3 bases, there was a span of 8 bases. Germline V gives CDR1 MDHEN, CDR2 SYDVKM. CDR3 amino acids: CASRREYYGYTF. The CDR3 nucleotides read TGTGCCAGCAGAAGGGAATACTATGGCTACACCTTC.

V and J are TRBV6-1 and TRBJ2-7; 9 bases match TRBD2. The CDR3 is 17 residues long. V lost 7 bases to trimming and J lost 9 bases; unmatched junction nucleotides: 22. The V gene's germline CDR1 is MNHNS and CDR2 SASEGT. CDR3: CASIGSGRKIITVGQYF. CDR3 DNA sequence: TGTGCCAGCATTGGAAGCGGGAGGAAGATCATAACGGTTGGGCAGTACTTC.

The chain carries TRBV6-5 and TRBJ1-2, with unresolved D. Trimming cost V 6 bases and J 4 bases, with 18 bases left between them. The CDR3 is made up of 15 amino acids. CDR1 and CDR2 (germline): MNHEY, SVGAGI. The CDR3 here is CASSEGRATAYGYTF. CDR3 sequence (DNA): TGTGCCAGCAGCGAAGGGAGGGCAACGGCCTATGGCTACACCTTC.